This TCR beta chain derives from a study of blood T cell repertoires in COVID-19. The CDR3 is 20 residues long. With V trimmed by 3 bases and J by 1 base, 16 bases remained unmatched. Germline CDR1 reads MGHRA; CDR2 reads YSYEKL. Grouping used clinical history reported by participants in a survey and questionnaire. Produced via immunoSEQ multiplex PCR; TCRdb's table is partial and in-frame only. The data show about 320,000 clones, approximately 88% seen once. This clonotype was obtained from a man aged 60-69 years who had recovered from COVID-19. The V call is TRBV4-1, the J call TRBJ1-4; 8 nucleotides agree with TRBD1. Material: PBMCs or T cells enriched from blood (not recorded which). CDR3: CASSHPVGRGRVRTNEKLFF. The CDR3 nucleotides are TGCGCCAGCAGCCACCCCGTCGGCAGGGGGCGCGTTAGAACTAATGAAAAACTGTTTTTT.